The sequence of this TCR beta chain was determined in a study (dated by TCRdb to between 2020 and 2023). Here is what the overall study found, with its caveats: According to the authors, more investigation is needed, including longitudinal sampling and evaluation of a control group.

PBMCs were isolated from peripheral blood, and genomic DNA from unsorted PBMCs was used for TCR beta sequencing. For this clone: Its antigen remains undetermined. Base-call qualities are not available, and no considerably larger clone is one nucleotide away.

Survey-level sequencing on the immunoSEQ platform was used to profile TCR beta chain repertoires. The authors' pipeline ran thus. Repertoire diversity was quantified by the inverse Simpson index, and CDR3 amino acid length spectratypes and V-J pairing frequencies were compared. To annotate clonotypes specific to SARS-CoV-2, CMV, influenza A and EBV, TCR beta CDR3 sequences were compared against VDJdb. TCRdb mirrors the immuneACCESS table, restricted to in-frame sequences. Some clones are absent from its copies; in checked studies, under half trace to an unresolved V gene, and the reason for the others is unknown. The DNA was the basis for D and trimming; V, J and clone size are from that table. In this sample the table shows 60,000 to 75,000 clones, around 95% of which occur a single time. The top ten constitute roughly 4.5% of the sample. Sequenced: PBMCs. This TCR derives from a man aged 40-50 years with rheumatoid arthritis.

The DNA is as follows: TGCGCCAGCAGCTTGTGGGCGAACACCGGGGAGCTGTTTTTT. It codes for CASSLWANTGELFF. The rearranged segments are TRBV10-1 and TRBJ2-2; there is no confident call for the D gene. CDR3 length: 14 amino acids, cysteine to phenylalanine. Just the 42-base CDR3 DNA is kept, in frame starting at base 1. V loses 6 bases of germline sequence and J loses 0 bases, and the interval between the two ends is 8 bases. CDR1 and CDR2, looked up from the germline V gene (reference sequence), are WNHNN and SYGVQD.